Listed here are 27 T cell receptor beta chains from one sample, sequenced in a study of beta chain features in type 1 diabetes. Isolated RNA was reverse transcribed in full, so expressed TCRB transcripts were sequenced. TCRdb keeps only in-frame clones here, not all; method: immunoSEQ multiplex PCR. The sample lists about 930,000 clones, roughly a sixth seen once, with around 0.02% in the top ten. Sample: naive CD4+ T cells from blood. The receptors come from a woman aged 18-30 years in good health.

The chain uses TRBV9 and TRBJ2-1; TRBD2 agrees at 9 bases. Germline V gives CDR1 SGDLS, CDR2 YYNGEE. CDR3 size: 15 residues. The junction had 7 bases not matched to a gene; V was cut back by 5 bases and J by 4 bases. CDR3 coding DNA: TGTGCCAGCAGTTGGAGCGGGAGGACGTACAATGAGCAGTTCTTC. It translates to CASSWSGRTYNEQFF.

This clone was detected a few times. V is TRBV2 and J is TRBJ1-6; D not certain. This CDR3 spans 15 amino acids. The germline V and J ends were trimmed by 0 bases and 9 bases, with 12 bases remaining between them. Germline CDR1 is SNHLY and CDR2 is FYNNEI. CDR3 amino acids: CASSEATITRSPLHF. The CDR3, as DNA: TGTGCCAGCAGTGAAGCAACCATTACCCGTTCACCCCTCCACTTT. Based on the CDR3 plus reference TRBV2 and TRBJ1-6, the full variable domain is EPEVTQTPSHQVTQMGQEVILRCVPISNHLYFYWYRQILGQKVEFLVSFYNNEISEKSEIFDDQFSVERPDGSNFTLKIRSTKLEDSAMYFCASSEATITRSPLHFGNGTRLTVT.

The chain recombines TRBV7-6 with TRBJ2-7; 10 positions agree with TRBD1. J gave up 7 bases and V 5 bases, and 11 bases lay outside the gene matches. CDR3 length: 15 amino acids. Germline CDR1 is SGHVS and CDR2 is FNYEAQ. Here the CDR3 reads CASSRPGQGNGEQYF. CDR3 sequence (DNA): TGTGCCAGCAGCCGACCGGGACAGGGGAATGGAGAGCAGTACTTC. Supplemented by reference TRBV7-6 and TRBJ2-7, the full variable domain reads GAGVSQSPRYKVTKRGQDVALRCDPISGHVSLYWYRQALGQGPEFLTYFNYEAQQDKSGLPNDRFSAERPEGSISTLTIQRTEQRDSAMYRCASSRPGQGNGEQYFGPGTRLTVT.

This clone was detected a few times. V and J are TRBV2 and TRBJ2-2; D may be TRBD1 (5 bases). The CDR3 has 15 amino acids. Germline V CDR1 and CDR2: SNHLY, FYNNEI. Deletions cut 2 bases from V and 1 base from J, with 8 bases between. The CDR3 nucleotides read TGTGCCAGCAGTGAACAAGGACAGAACACCGGGGAGCTGTTTTTT. Its protein product is CASSEQGQNTGELFF. The entire variable domain, with the rest obtained from reference TRBV2 and TRBJ2-2, is as follows: EPEVTQTPSHQVTQMGQEVILRCVPISNHLYFYWYRQILGQKVEFLVSFYNNEISEKSEIFDDQFSVERPDGSNFTLKIRSTKLEDSAMYFCASSEQGQNTGELFFGEGSRLTVL.

This clone showed up just a few times. The V gene is TRBV5-4, the J gene TRBJ1-1; 7 nucleotides line up with TRBD1. The J segment lost 0 bases and the V segment lost 4 bases, leaving 6 bases of the junction unmatched. CDR3 length: 15 amino acids. CDR1 and CDR2 (germline): SGHNT, YYREEE (reference sequence). This CDR3 is CASSLPQGMNTEAFF. Here the CDR3 DNA reads TGTGCCAGCAGCCTGCCACAGGGGATGAACACTGAAGCTTTCTTT. Drawing the rest from reference TRBV5-4 and TRBJ1-1, the complete variable domain is ETGVTQSPTHLIKTRGQQVTLRCSSQSGHNTVSWYQQALGQGPQFIFQYYREEENGRGNFPPRFSGLQFPNYSSELNVNALELDDSALYLCASSLPQGMNTEAFFGQGTRLTVV.

A few counts support this clone. V usage is TRBV29-1 and J usage is TRBJ1-1; D gene ambiguous. With 4 bases removed from V and 2 bases from J, the gap between germline ends came to 11 bases. CDR3 size: 13 residues. Germline assignment: CDR1 SQVTM and CDR2 ANQGSEA. The CDR3 here is CSVGANRNTEAFF. CDR3 nucleotides: TGCAGCGTTGGGGCCAATCGAAACACTGAAGCTTTCTTT.

Only a few counts were recorded for this clone. The chain employs TRBV28 and TRBJ2-2, with 7 bases identical to TRBD1. CDR1 and CDR2 from the germline V gene are MDHEN and SYDVKM. The junction had 7 bases not matched to a gene; V was cut back by 6 bases and J by 3 bases. This CDR3 comprises 15 residues. CDR3 DNA: TGTGCCAGCAGGCAATCCGGGACAGACACCGGGGAGCTGTTTTTT. This gives the protein CASRQSGTDTGELFF.

This clone was counted between two and nine times. The chain combines TRBV9 with TRBJ2-3, with no clear D. Germline V gene lookup returns CDR1 SGDLS and CDR2 YYNGEE. The CDR3 contains 15 residues. V dropped 0 bases and J dropped 4 bases, with 12 bases sitting between them. The CDR3 is CASSVGPNGADTQYF. As DNA, the CDR3 is TGTGCCAGCAGCGTAGGTCCGAACGGCGCAGATACGCAGTATTTT.

V is TRBV5-1 and J is TRBJ2-5, with TRBD1 identical over 9 bases. CDR3 length: 18 residues. Unmatched junction bases numbered 15, after V lost 1 base and J lost 5 bases. Germline-derived CDR1 and CDR2 are SGHRS and YFSETQ. CDR3 loop: CASSLRAPSQGAGETQYF. The CDR3, as DNA: TGCGCCAGCAGCTTGAGAGCCCCATCACAGGGGGCAGGGGAGACCCAGTACTTC.

In this sample, this clone turned up once. The chain couples TRBV27 to TRBJ2-5; 8 nucleotides line up with TRBD1. V was clipped by 0 bases and J by 2 bases; unmatched bases: 14. This CDR3 has 19 amino acids. The germline gives CDR1 MNHEY, CDR2 SMNVEV (reference sequence). CDR3 coding DNA: TGTGCCAGCAGTTTATCGAATGGGGGGTGGGACAGGCGTCAAGAGACCCAGTACTTC. As protein: CASSLSNGGWDRRQETQYF.

The chain is built from TRBV13 and TRBJ2-1; TRBD1 might be the D (6 bases). Trimming took off 2 bases at V and 0 bases at J, with 11 bases between the two ends. Per the germline V gene, CDR1 is PRHDT and CDR2 is FYEKMQ (reference sequence). The CDR3 contains 16 residues. CDR3 protein: CASSLSTGRSYNEQFF. For the CDR3, the DNA is TGTGCCAGCAGCTTATCCACAGGGCGCTCCTACAATGAGCAGTTCTTC.

The chain is built from TRBV29-1 and TRBJ2-7; tentatively, D is TRBD2 (5 bases). Per the germline V gene, CDR1 is SQVTM and CDR2 is ANQGSEA. CDR3 length: 13 amino acids. Trimming removed 5 bases from V and 1 base from J, with 12 bases in between. CDR3 nucleotides: TGCAGCGTTTTAGGCGGCGGGTCCTACGAGCAGTACTTC. This gives the protein CSVLGGGSYEQYF.

This clone was found a few times. The gene calls are TRBV19 and TRBJ1-5; D might be TRBD1 (5 bases). Germline assignment: CDR1 LNHDA and CDR2 SQIVND (reference sequence). The CDR3 is 15 residues long. V was clipped by 2 bases and J by 4 bases, with 12 bases between them. CDR3 coding DNA: TGTGCCAGTAGTATACCCGACAGAAAGAATCAGCCCCAGCATTTT. It is translated as CASSIPDRKNQPQHF.

This clone showed up just once. The chain's CDR3 is CASSTTGQFPEQYF. Written as DNA, the CDR3 is TGTGCCAGCAGTACTACGGGACAGTTCCCGGAGCAGTACTTC. The gene calls are TRBV27 and TRBJ2-7; 7 nucleotides line up with TRBD1. CDR3 length: 14 amino acids. The germline V gene has CDR1 MNHEY and CDR2 SMNVEV (reference sequence). The J segment lost 7 bases and the V segment lost 5 bases, leaving 11 bases of the junction unmatched.

This clone showed up just a few times. The rearrangement joins TRBV7-2 to TRBJ2-7, with D possibly matching TRBD2 (6 bases). V lost 2 bases and J 0 bases, leaving 17 bases between the germline ends. The CDR3 contains 17 residues. Germline CDR1 SGHTA, CDR2 FQGNSA. The CDR3 nucleotides are TGTGCCAGCAGCTTAATTCAGAATAGCGGAAGCTCCTACGAGCAGTACTTC. This encodes CASSLIQNSGSSYEQYF.

The CDR3 spells CASSRSHTGTPQAFF. CDR3 nucleotide sequence: TGTGCCAGCAGTCGCAGCCATACAGGAACCCCTCAAGCTTTCTTT. The chain has TRBV28 and TRBJ1-1, with a possible D match to TRBD1 (5 bases). V was shortened by 5 bases and J by 9 bases, with 22 bases between the two germline ends. CDR3 length: 15 amino acids. Germline CDR1 MDHEN, CDR2 SYDVKM. Filled out from reference TRBV28 and TRBJ1-1, the complete variable domain reads DVKVTQSSRYLVKRTGEKVFLECVQDMDHENMFWYRQDPGLGLRLIYFSYDVKMKEKGDIPEGYSVSREKKERFSLILESASTNQTSMYLCASSRSHTGTPQAFFGQGTRLTVV.

This chain joins TRBV5-1 and TRBJ2-1; 9 bases are shared with TRBD2. Per germline, CDR1 SGHRS and CDR2 YFSETQ. There are 16 residues in the CDR3. V dropped 1 base and J dropped 3; count of bases not matched to a gene: 5. The CDR3 spells CASSLLAGVDYNEQFF. The CDR3 nucleotides are TGCGCCAGCAGCTTGTTAGCGGGAGTGGACTACAATGAGCAGTTCTTC.

This chain connects TRBV7-2 to TRBJ2-2; D may correspond to TRBD1 or TRBD2 (5 bases each). The CDR3 runs to 15 residues. V lost 5 bases and J 9 bases, leaving 19 bases between the germline ends. The germline gives CDR1 SGHTA, CDR2 FQGNSA. The CDR3: CASSPRGDSYRELFF. DNA for the CDR3: TGTGCCAGCAGCCCAAGAGGGGATAGCTACCGGGAGCTGTTTTTT. The variable domain in full, completed from reference TRBV7-2 and TRBJ2-2, reads GAGVSQSPSNKVTEKGKDVELRCDPISGHTALYWYRQSLGQGLEFLIYFQGNSAPDKSGLPSDRFSAERTGGSVSTLTIQRTQQEDSAVYLCASSPRGDSYRELFFGEGSRLTVL.

This clone came up a few times. The sample has other DNA sequences that encode this CDR3 too. The chain links TRBV7-2 to TRBJ2-5; no clear D. This CDR3 has 13 amino acids. V shed 1 base and J shed 5 bases, with 8 bases lying between them. Looked up from germline, CDR1 is SGHTA and CDR2 is FQGNSA. CDR3 sequence (DNA): TGTGCCAGCAGCTTAGGAGGCCGGGAGACCCAGTACTTC. The encoded protein is CASSLGGRETQYF. Based on the CDR3 plus reference TRBV7-2 and TRBJ2-5, the full variable domain is GAGVSQSPSNKVTEKGKDVELRCDPISGHTALYWYRQSLGQGLEFLIYFQGNSAPDKSGLPSDRFSAERTGGSVSTLTIQRTQQEDSAVYLCASSLGGRETQYFGPGTRLLVL.

In nucleotides, the CDR3 is TGTGCCAGTAGTATGGCTACCGGGACTAGCGCTCAAGAGACCCAGTACTTC. Translating gives CASSMATGTSAQETQYF. This sequence joins TRBV19 and TRBJ2-5; 10 bases fit TRBD2. Trimming cost V 3 bases and J 2 bases; bases outside gene matches: 9. The germline gives CDR1 LNHDA, CDR2 SQIVND (reference sequence). This CDR3 comprises 17 residues. The full variable domain, in which reference TRBV19 and TRBJ2-5 provide the parts outside the CDR3, is DGGITQSPKYLFRKEGQNVTLSCEQNLNHDAMYWYRQDPGQGLRLIYYSQIVNDFQKGDIAEGYSVSREKKESFPLTVTSAQKNPTAFYLCASSMATGTSAQETQYFGPGTRLLVL.

The chain links TRBV7-8 to TRBJ2-3; 11 nucleotides line up with TRBD2. Germline CDR1 and CDR2: SGHVS and FQNEAQ. V lost 5 bases to trimming and J lost 1 base; unmatched junction nucleotides: 8. This CDR3 region has 17 residues. The CDR3 DNA sequence: TGTGCCAGCAGCAAAACCCTAGCGGGAGGTCGCACAGATACGCAGTATTTT. This sequence encodes CASSKTLAGGRTDTQYF.

The chain uses TRBV19 and TRBJ2-5, with D unclear. With 7 bases removed from V and 0 bases from J, the gap between germline ends came to 15 bases. The CDR3 covers 15 residues. Germline loops: CDR1 LNHDA, CDR2 SQIVND (reference sequence). As DNA, the CDR3 is TGTGCCAGTACCCCCCAAGGCACACACCAAGAGACCCAGTACTTC. Amino acid sequence: CASTPQGTHQETQYF.

CDR3 in amino acids: CASGESYTQYF. CDR3 sequence (DNA): TGTGCCAGCGGTGAAAGTTATACGCAGTATTTT. The rearrangement links TRBV6-6 to TRBJ2-3, with D uncertain. Between the trimmed V and J ends, which lost 8 bases and 7 bases, there was a span of 10 bases. CDR1 is MNHNY and CDR2 is SVGAGI in the germline V gene (reference sequence). There are 11 residues in the CDR3.

This clone showed up just a few times. This rearrangement joins TRBV7-9 to TRBJ2-3, with D possibly being TRBD1 or TRBD2 (5 bases each). V was trimmed by 2 bases and J by 2 bases, leaving 11 bases between them. The CDR3 sequence is 15 residues long. In germline, CDR1 is SEHNR, CDR2 FQNEAQ (reference sequence). In DNA form, the CDR3 reads TGTGCCAGCAGCTTAATGGGGGAGACCACAGATACGCAGTATTTT. Encoded protein: CASSLMGETTDTQYF.

The V and J genes are TRBV7-2 and TRBJ2-1; D is possibly TRBD2 (6 bases). This CDR3 spans 13 amino acids. V was clipped by 5 bases and J by 5 bases, with 10 bases between them. The germline V gene has CDR1 SGHTA and CDR2 FQGNSA. This CDR3 reads CASSKAGHNEQFF. The CDR3 coding sequence is TGTGCCAGCAGCAAGGCGGGGCACAATGAGCAGTTCTTC.

Regarding this clone: This same CDR3 is encoded by further DNA sequences in the sample. The chain recombines TRBV20-1 with TRBJ2-4; no clear D. V lost 3 bases to trimming and J lost 5 bases, with 5 bases between them. CDR3 size: 11 residues. Germline CDR1 DFQATT, CDR2 SNEGSKA (reference sequence). CDR3 sequence: CSASRENIQYF. CDR3 coding DNA: TGCAGTGCTAGTAGGGAAAACATTCAGTACTTC.

The J gene is TRBJ1-5, the V gene TRBV18; D unresolved. The CDR3 runs 15 residues. The V gene's germline CDR1 is KGHSH and CDR2 LQKENI. Trimming stripped 4 bases from V and 5 bases from J, with 15 bases between. The DNA of the CDR3 is TGTGCCAGCTCACGGTTTGATGGGGTCCATCAGCCCCAGCATTTT. Translated: CASSRFDGVHQPQHF. The full variable domain, completed using reference TRBV18 and TRBJ1-5, is NAGVMQNPRHLVRRRGQEARLRCSPMKGHSHVYWYRQLPEEGLKFMVYLQKENIIDESGMPKERFSAEFPKEGPSILRIQQVVRGDSAAYFCASSRFDGVHQPQHFGDGTRLSIL.